This is a list of T cell receptor beta chains from one sample in a study of blood T cell repertoires in COVID-19. Sequencing was performed with immunoSEQ multiplex PCR; in TCRdb, only in-frame clones are kept and a portion is missing. The data contain about 130,000 clones, roughly 79% of them singletons. Sequencing was done on a sample of peripheral blood. The receptor set was obtained from a human donor in a cohort sampled during active COVID-19. The CDR3 runs from the conserved cysteine through the conserved F or W. Fields, in order: J gene, V gene, D gene, clone size, CDR3 DNA, CDR3 protein. The D gene is left open where the match is weak. Clone size, where shown, is once, few, many, or a class for clones that have expanded.

j_call: TRBJ1-5
v_call: TRBV19
d_call: TRBD1
clone_size: -
cdr3_nt: TGTGCCAGTAGTATCCATGGGACAGATAGCAATCAGCCCCAGCATTTT
cdr3_aa: CASSIHGTDSNQPQHF

j_call: TRBJ1-2
v_call: TRBV7-6
d_call: TRBD1
clone_size: -
cdr3_nt: TGTGCCAGCAGCCGCGGCACGACAGGGGACTACGGCTACACCTTC
cdr3_aa: CASSRGTTGDYGYTF

j_call: TRBJ1-5
v_call: TRBV6-5
d_call: -
clone_size: -
cdr3_nt: TGTGCCAGCAGGGGGGGTAATCAGCCCCAGCATTTT
cdr3_aa: CASRGGNQPQHF

j_call: TRBJ2-3
v_call: TRBV6-4
d_call: -
clone_size: -
cdr3_nt: TGTGCCAGCAGTGACTACCCAAAAGCCCTAGGTTCGGAGACAGATACGCAGTATTTT
cdr3_aa: CASSDYPKALGSETDTQYF

j_call: TRBJ1-1
v_call: TRBV12-3/TRBV12-4
d_call: -
clone_size: -
cdr3_nt: TGTGCCAGCAGTTTGCGATTGAACACTGAAGCTTTCTTT
cdr3_aa: CASSLRLNTEAFF

j_call: TRBJ1-5
v_call: TRBV21-1
d_call: -
clone_size: -
cdr3_nt: TGTGCCAGCAGTGGGGACAGTCATCAGCCCCAGCATTTT
cdr3_aa: CASSGDSHQPQHF

j_call: TRBJ2-7
v_call: TRBV5-4
d_call: TRBD1
clone_size: -
cdr3_nt: TGTGCCAGCAGCTCTCCGGGACAGGGTACCTACGAGCAGTACTTC
cdr3_aa: CASSSPGQGTYEQYF

j_call: TRBJ2-5
v_call: TRBV28
d_call: TRBD1
clone_size: -
cdr3_nt: TGTGCCAGCAGGCTGGGACAGGGGGCGAGAGAGACCCAGTACTTC
cdr3_aa: CASRLGQGARETQYF

j_call: TRBJ2-7
v_call: TRBV10-2
d_call: TRBD2
clone_size: -
cdr3_nt: TGCGCCAGCAGTGATTTTGGACTAGCGGCGCCCGAGCAGTACTTC
cdr3_aa: CASSDFGLAAPEQYF

j_call: TRBJ1-2
v_call: TRBV18
d_call: -
clone_size: -
cdr3_nt: TGTGCCAGCTCACCCGGCGGGGCGGACTATGGCTACACCTTC
cdr3_aa: CASSPGGADYGYTF

j_call: TRBJ1-6
v_call: TRBV30
d_call: TRBD1
clone_size: -
cdr3_nt: TGTGCCTGGAGAGCAAACAGGGGAAGCGGTTCACCCCTCCACTTT
cdr3_aa: CAWRANRGSGSPLHF

j_call: TRBJ2-7
v_call: TRBV4-2
d_call: TRBD1
clone_size: -
cdr3_nt: TGTGCCAGCAGCCAAGATGGACAGGGAATTTTCTACGAGCAGTACTTC
cdr3_aa: CASSQDGQGIFYEQYF

j_call: TRBJ1-1
v_call: TRBV9
d_call: TRBD1
clone_size: once
cdr3_nt: TGTGCCAGCAGCGTAGGAGACAGGGGTACTGAAGCTTTCTTT
cdr3_aa: CASSVGDRGTEAFF

j_call: TRBJ2-3
v_call: TRBV27
d_call: TRBD2
clone_size: -
cdr3_nt: TGTGCCAGCAGATACGCCCAGCGGGGGTCAGATACGCAGTATTTT
cdr3_aa: CASRYAQRGSDTQYF

j_call: TRBJ1-3
v_call: TRBV5-1
d_call: -
clone_size: -
cdr3_nt: TGCGCCAGCAGCCCAGGGACTGCTCTCAGCTCTGGAAACACCATATATTTT
cdr3_aa: CASSPGTALSSGNTIYF

j_call: TRBJ2-5
v_call: TRBV7-6
d_call: -
clone_size: -
cdr3_nt: TGTGCCAGCAGCTTAGGGGGAGGAGGCCAAGAGACCCAGTACTTC
cdr3_aa: CASSLGGGGQETQYF

j_call: TRBJ2-2
v_call: TRBV10-1
d_call: -
clone_size: -
cdr3_nt: TGCGCCAGTTTGGGAGGCAGCGGGGAGCTGTTTTTT
cdr3_aa: CASLGGSGELFF

j_call: TRBJ2-3
v_call: TRBV19
d_call: -
clone_size: -
cdr3_nt: TGTGCCAGTAGAAGGACGGGACAAATAGCGACAGATACGCAGTATTTT
cdr3_aa: CASRRTGQIATDTQYF

j_call: TRBJ2-5
v_call: TRBV20-1
d_call: TRBD1
clone_size: -
cdr3_nt: TGCAGTGCTAGTGACTCCAGAGGACAGGGGTTAGAGACCCAGTACTTC
cdr3_aa: CSASDSRGQGLETQYF

j_call: TRBJ1-1
v_call: TRBV3-1/TRBV3-2
d_call: -
clone_size: -
cdr3_nt: TGTGCCAGCAGTCAACCCTCAGGGGCCAGCACTGAAGCTTTCTTT
cdr3_aa: CASSQPSGASTEAFF

j_call: TRBJ2-7
v_call: TRBV7-9
d_call: TRBD1
clone_size: -
cdr3_nt: TGTGCCAGCAGCGGTCCCGGGACAGAGGTCTACGAGCAGTACTTC
cdr3_aa: CASSGPGTEVYEQYF

j_call: TRBJ1-4
v_call: TRBV5-5
d_call: -
clone_size: -
cdr3_nt: TGTGCCAGCAGCTTGGTAAGGGGAAATGAAAAACTGTTTTTT
cdr3_aa: CASSLVRGNEKLFF

j_call: TRBJ1-4
v_call: TRBV5-4
d_call: TRBD1
clone_size: -
cdr3_nt: TGTGCCAGCAGCTCGGGACAGGGCACTAATGAAAAACTGTTTTTT
cdr3_aa: CASSSGQGTNEKLFF

j_call: TRBJ2-7
v_call: TRBV5-4
d_call: -
clone_size: -
cdr3_nt: TGTGCCAGCAGCGCTTCAGGGTATGGCGAGCAGTACTTC
cdr3_aa: CASSASGYGEQYF

j_call: TRBJ2-7
v_call: TRBV6-5
d_call: TRBD1
clone_size: -
cdr3_nt: TGTGCCAGCACCTCGGGACAGTCCTACGAGCAGTACTTC
cdr3_aa: CASTSGQSYEQYF

j_call: TRBJ1-6
v_call: TRBV4-1
d_call: -
clone_size: -
cdr3_nt: TGCGCCAGCAGCCAAGTGGGCAGGGCAAGTTCACCCCTCCACTTT
cdr3_aa: CASSQVGRASSPLHF

j_call: TRBJ2-3
v_call: TRBV30
d_call: -
clone_size: -
cdr3_nt: TGTGCCTGGAGTGTGGGGGCGGGGGTCACAGATACGCAGTATTTT
cdr3_aa: CAWSVGAGVTDTQYF

j_call: TRBJ1-2
v_call: TRBV10-2
d_call: -
clone_size: -
cdr3_nt: TGCGCCAGCCACCCAGGGTGGCACAACTATGGCTACACCTTC
cdr3_aa: CASHPGWHNYGYTF

j_call: TRBJ2-1
v_call: TRBV3-1/TRBV3-2
d_call: -
clone_size: -
cdr3_nt: TGTGCCAGCAGCCAGGTAAGAGGGTCCAATGAGCAGTTCTTC
cdr3_aa: CASSQVRGSNEQFF

j_call: TRBJ1-2
v_call: TRBV5-5
d_call: TRBD1
clone_size: -
cdr3_nt: TGTGCCAGCAGGCCTCGGACAGGGGGCGCAGGATCCCCCCTTTACTATGGCTACACCTTC
cdr3_aa: CASRPRTGGAGSPLYYGYTF

j_call: TRBJ1-2
v_call: TRBV7-2
d_call: -
clone_size: -
cdr3_nt: TGTGCCAGCACCTTAGGAGGCCGTCCTGGGGGCTACACCTTC
cdr3_aa: CASTLGGRPGGYTF

j_call: TRBJ1-6
v_call: TRBV5-3
d_call: TRBD1
clone_size: -
cdr3_nt: TGTGCCAGAAGCTTCACACCGGGACAGAGCTCCTATAATTCACCCCTCCACTTT
cdr3_aa: CARSFTPGQSSYNSPLHF

j_call: TRBJ2-3
v_call: TRBV16
d_call: TRBD2
clone_size: -
cdr3_nt: TGTGCCAGCAGCCTAAGTGGAGCGGGGCTCACAGATACGCAGTATTTT
cdr3_aa: CASSLSGAGLTDTQYF

j_call: TRBJ1-4
v_call: TRBV2
d_call: -
clone_size: -
cdr3_nt: TGTGCCGGAGCGCGGAGGGAAACTAATGAAAAACTGTTTTTT
cdr3_aa: CAGARRETNEKLFF

j_call: TRBJ2-5
v_call: TRBV6-5
d_call: -
clone_size: -
cdr3_nt: TGTGCCAGCAGTTACTCGCGGGAGACCCAGTACTTC
cdr3_aa: CASSYSRETQYF

j_call: TRBJ2-7
v_call: TRBV6-2/TRBV6-3
d_call: TRBD1
clone_size: -
cdr3_nt: TGTGCCAGCAGTTCTCCTCCGGGACAGGGGGCCCACGAGCAGTACTTC
cdr3_aa: CASSSPPGQGAHEQYF

j_call: TRBJ2-1
v_call: TRBV27
d_call: -
clone_size: -
cdr3_nt: TGTGCCAGCAGCTTAAGAGGCAATGAGCAGTTCTTC
cdr3_aa: CASSLRGNEQFF

j_call: TRBJ2-7
v_call: TRBV5-4
d_call: TRBD1
clone_size: -
cdr3_nt: TGTGCCAGCAGCGGGACAGGTGGGGGAGATTACGAGCAGTACTTC
cdr3_aa: CASSGTGGGDYEQYF

j_call: TRBJ1-2
v_call: TRBV6-5
d_call: TRBD1
clone_size: -
cdr3_nt: TGTGCCAGCCATTCGACAGGGGTTAGCTATGGCTACACCTTC
cdr3_aa: CASHSTGVSYGYTF

j_call: TRBJ1-2
v_call: TRBV6-1
d_call: TRBD1
clone_size: few
cdr3_nt: TGTGCCAGCAGTGATACAGGGGGCTATGGCTACACCTTC
cdr3_aa: CASSDTGGYGYTF

j_call: TRBJ2-7
v_call: TRBV7-9
d_call: TRBD1
clone_size: -
cdr3_nt: TGTGCCAGCAGCTTGAACAGGGGCAACGAGCAGTACTTC
cdr3_aa: CASSLNRGNEQYF

j_call: TRBJ2-7
v_call: TRBV7-2
d_call: -
clone_size: -
cdr3_nt: TGTGCCAGCAGCTCTAGGTTGAGGGCTATCGGCGAGCAGTACTTC
cdr3_aa: CASSSRLRAIGEQYF

j_call: TRBJ2-7
v_call: TRBV30
d_call: -
clone_size: -
cdr3_nt: TGTGCCTGGAGCGCCGGGGACTACGAGCAGTACTTC
cdr3_aa: CAWSAGDYEQYF

j_call: TRBJ1-2
v_call: TRBV29-1
d_call: -
clone_size: few
cdr3_nt: TGCAGCGTGGACCCCCGGGGAGATGGCTACACCTTC
cdr3_aa: CSVDPRGDGYTF

j_call: TRBJ1-4
v_call: TRBV25-1
d_call: TRBD1
clone_size: -
cdr3_nt: TGTGCCAGCAGGGGGACAGGGGGCCATGAAAAACTGTTTTTT
cdr3_aa: CASRGTGGHEKLFF

j_call: TRBJ2-3
v_call: TRBV27
d_call: -
clone_size: -
cdr3_nt: TGTGCCAGCAGTTTAAGGTCAGGGATGGATACGCAGTATTTT
cdr3_aa: CASSLRSGMDTQYF

j_call: TRBJ2-2
v_call: TRBV4-1
d_call: -
clone_size: -
cdr3_nt: TGCGCCAGCAGCCAAGGGCAGGGGAGCACCGGGGAGCTGTTTTTT
cdr3_aa: CASSQGQGSTGELFF

j_call: TRBJ2-1
v_call: TRBV6-5
d_call: -
clone_size: -
cdr3_nt: TGTGCCAGCCTTGGGGACGGAGGGTACAATGAGCAGTTCTTC
cdr3_aa: CASLGDGGYNEQFF

j_call: TRBJ2-1
v_call: TRBV3-1/TRBV3-2
d_call: -
clone_size: -
cdr3_nt: TGTGCCAGCAGCCTAGATCCGGGGAGCTCCTACAATGAGCAGTTCTTC
cdr3_aa: CASSLDPGSSYNEQFF

j_call: TRBJ2-5
v_call: TRBV15
d_call: -
clone_size: -
cdr3_nt: TGTGCCACCAGCAGAGATGGGCAGCGCGGGACTTTCCAAGAGACCCAGTACTTC
cdr3_aa: CATSRDGQRGTFQETQYF

j_call: TRBJ2-7
v_call: TRBV6-5
d_call: -
clone_size: -
cdr3_nt: TGTGCCAGCAGCCCCCTCGGGAGCGAGCAGTACTTC
cdr3_aa: CASSPLGSEQYF

j_call: TRBJ2-3
v_call: TRBV7-9
d_call: TRBD2
clone_size: few
cdr3_nt: TGTGCCAGCAGCTTACAACTAGCGGGGGCCCGGGGAGATACGCAGTATTTT
cdr3_aa: CASSLQLAGARGDTQYF

j_call: TRBJ2-7
v_call: TRBV10-1
d_call: -
clone_size: once
cdr3_nt: TGCGCCAGCAGTGAGGGATCTAGCGCGACCTACGAGCAGTACTTC
cdr3_aa: CASSEGSSATYEQYF

j_call: TRBJ2-3
v_call: TRBV12-5
d_call: -
clone_size: once
cdr3_nt: TGTGCTAGTGGTCCTGGGACTCGCACAGATACGCAGTATTTT
cdr3_aa: CASGPGTRTDTQYF

j_call: TRBJ1-4
v_call: TRBV19
d_call: -
clone_size: -
cdr3_nt: TGTGCCAGTAGTGAACAGGGTGATGAAAAACTGTTTTTT
cdr3_aa: CASSEQGDEKLFF

j_call: TRBJ2-3
v_call: TRBV7-3
d_call: TRBD2
clone_size: once
cdr3_nt: TGTGCCAGCAGCCTACGTCCGTCGGTAGGGGCTAGCGGGGGTACAGATACGCAGTATTTT
cdr3_aa: CASSLRPSVGASGGTDTQYF

j_call: TRBJ2-2
v_call: TRBV5-1
d_call: TRBD1
clone_size: -
cdr3_nt: TGCGCCAGCAGCGGGACAGGCCATAACACCGGGGAGCTGTTTTTT
cdr3_aa: CASSGTGHNTGELFF

j_call: TRBJ2-6
v_call: TRBV23-1
d_call: -
clone_size: -
cdr3_nt: TGCGCCAGCTGGCTGACAGGGGCCAACGTCCTGACTTTC
cdr3_aa: CASWLTGANVLTF

j_call: TRBJ1-3
v_call: TRBV19
d_call: -
clone_size: -
cdr3_nt: TGTGCCAGTAGTATGGGCTCCCTGCATGGAAACACCATATATTTT
cdr3_aa: CASSMGSLHGNTIYF